This T cell receptor beta chain was documented in a study of T cells in localized non-small cell lung cancer (dated by TCRdb to the early 2020s). Notes on the research overall: The study examined T cell repertoires in 200 to 300 patients with early-stage NSCLC and compared tumors with uninvolved tumor-adjacent lungs. The mean age of the NSCLC patients was around 65 years, with about 120 men and around 110 women. The cohort comprised 200 to 300 treatment-naïve NSCLC patients with resected, localized lung tumors.

Notes on this clone: Its recognized antigen is unknown. It has no much larger one-base neighbor in the sample; base qualities were not kept.

The immunoSEQ Assay was used to sequence TCR beta CDR3 regions from DNA. Under the source paper's analysis protocol: To compute T cell density, TCR beta template counts were normalized to usable DNA, which was estimated by amplifying housekeeping genes. The preseqR package was used to estimate richness by extrapolating to 400,000 templates for PBMC samples and to 120,000 templates for tissue samples. Clonality was defined by subtracting Pielou's evenness from one. Tissue-enriched TCRs were identified through differential abundance testing performed on productive amino-acid clonotypes, with a minimum total count of 5 and an alpha of 0.1. Repertoire overlap between compartments was quantified with the Jaccard Index and Morisita Overlap Index. TCR beta CDR3s were clustered by GLIPH together with public tetramer-defined viral CDR3s, and at least three viral sequences plus V-gene enrichment were required for viral motifs. Imported from immuneACCESS, the table was reduced by TCRdb to in-frame sequences with V and J called. These copies leave out some clones; in studies compared against another copy, an unresolved V gene accounts for under half, and the cause of the remainder is not known. V, J and clone size are those of that table, while D and trimming were read from the DNA. The sample yields tens of thousands of clones; roughly four fifths were counted once. The ten biggest clones cover roughly 17% of the sample.

The CDR3 numbers 14 residues from cysteine through phenylalanine. Only the CDR3 part of the read is kept: 42 bases, read in frame from the first base. From the germline V gene (reference sequence), CDR1 is SGHNT and CDR2 is YYREEE. V loses 4 bases, J loses 4 bases, and the germline ends lie 12 bases apart. The investigation overall reported the following: Because multi-region tumor sequencing was not performed, intratumor heterogeneity could not be ruled out. Because the study design was exploratory, TCR variables were selected using unadjusted p-values without false-discovery rate correction. Of the top 100 tumor clones, a median of around 57 were detected in paired uninvolved adjacent lung; approximately 30 were also among that lung's top 100. Higher T cell density in blood was associated with longer overall survival, whereas higher clonality in adjacent lung was associated with shorter survival. The highest T cell clonality was observed in uninvolved tumor-adjacent lung, where clonality exceeded that of tumor, suggesting that antigenic responses were more focused in uninvolved tumor-adjacent lung.

At diagnosis, tumor, uninvolved tumor-adjacent lung and peripheral blood were collected and then preserved as a mix of FFPE and fresh-frozen material. For TCR repertoire profiling, blood samples were analyzed as peripheral blood mononuclear cells. The chain joins TRBV5-4 to TRBJ2-1; the D gene is not confidently resolved. The receptor comes from a male donor at least 60 years old with stage III squamous cell lung carcinoma. The source material was peripheral blood, sampled before any cancer treatment. CDR3 protein: CASSPERFYNEQFF. The sequenced DNA: TGTGCCAGCAGCCCCGAGAGATTTTACAATGAGCAGTTCTTC.